The clone carrying this T cell receptor beta chain was seen ten or more times. Its antigen is unknown. TCRdb reprocessed the multiplex PCR reads with MiXCR, giving one entry per CDR3 protein. The data hold over 70,000 distinct CDR3 sequences, with about 27% observed a single time. These data originate in a study of breast tumors, draining lymph nodes, adjacent tissues. This CDR3 region has 16 residues. CDR1 and CDR2 (germline): SEHNR, FQNEAQ (reference sequence). The J segment lost 5 bases and the V segment lost 5 bases, leaving 11 bases of the junction unmatched. Axillary draining lymph nodes of breast cancer patients supplied the node samples. The study, taken as a whole, reports: Data only fit, rather than demonstrated, lymph node origin of most tumor T cells.

V is TRBV7-9 and J is TRBJ2-2; 7 nucleotides align to TRBD2. The TCR sequence derives from a female donor with breast cancer. Some clones in this sample may be carry-over from other donors' samples. The specimen sequenced was axillary lymph node tissue. CDR3 region: CASSPSAGVYTGELFF. For the CDR3, the DNA is TGTGCCAGCAGCCCCAGCGCGGGAGTATATACCGGGGAGCTGTTTTTT.